This TCR beta chain was identified during a study of blood T cell repertoires in COVID-19. Study-level background: Samples representing acute and convalescent COVID-19 were sourced from the United States, Italy and Spain. The cDNA or gDNA used as material had been derived from T cells, B-cell-depleted T cells, or PBMCs.

As handled by the study authors: Estimation of nucleated cell counts relied on the amplification of reference gene primers. Using immunoSEQ multiplex PCR, the repertoire was profiled, and TCRdb retains in-frame clones only, with some absent. V, J and clone size were drawn from that table, and D and trimming were deduced from the DNA. The data show about 54,000 clones, roughly nine tenths seen once. This CDR3 spans 14 amino acids. J gave up 9 bases and V 0 bases, and 5 bases lay outside the gene matches. Germline values: CDR1 SGDLS, CDR2 YYNGEE. This receptor was obtained from a woman aged 55-69 years with active or convalescent COVID-19. The V call is TRBV9, the J call TRBJ1-2, with 10 bases lining up with TRBD1. Sequenced sample: peripheral blood. The CDR3 protein is CASSVVSGQGSYTF. CDR3 DNA: TGTGCCAGCAGCGTAGTGTCGGGACAGGGGAGCTACACCTTC.